The entry below describes one T cell receptor beta chain. The read ends 3 residues shy of where the CDR3 ends; the end is completed using the germline J gene. This CDR3 is built from 17 residues. Trimming stripped 1 base from V and 0 bases from J, with 15 bases between. The data were produced by immunoSEQ multiplex PCR, yet TCRdb's version contains in-frame clones alone and is incomplete. This sample's table has under 30,000 clones. These data come from a study of T cells in women clearing cervical HPV infection. In the study overall: Cases were women with histologically confirmed HPV16-related CIN3 or worse, including a couple of invasive cancers.

The TCR sequence derives from a woman between 18 and 69 years old with a cervical HPV16 infection that either progressed to CIN3+ or cleared (not recorded which). The specimen sequenced was blood buffy coat. V usage is TRBV23-1 and J usage is TRBJ1-2, with a tentative D call TRBD1 (5 bases). TRBV23-1 is an ORF, with its function uncertain. The covered CDR3 bases are TGCGCCAGCAGTCAATGGGGCAGCCGTAGAGCTAACTATGGC. Protein: CASSQWGSRRANYG. The CDR3, in full, reads CASSQWGSRRANYGYTF.